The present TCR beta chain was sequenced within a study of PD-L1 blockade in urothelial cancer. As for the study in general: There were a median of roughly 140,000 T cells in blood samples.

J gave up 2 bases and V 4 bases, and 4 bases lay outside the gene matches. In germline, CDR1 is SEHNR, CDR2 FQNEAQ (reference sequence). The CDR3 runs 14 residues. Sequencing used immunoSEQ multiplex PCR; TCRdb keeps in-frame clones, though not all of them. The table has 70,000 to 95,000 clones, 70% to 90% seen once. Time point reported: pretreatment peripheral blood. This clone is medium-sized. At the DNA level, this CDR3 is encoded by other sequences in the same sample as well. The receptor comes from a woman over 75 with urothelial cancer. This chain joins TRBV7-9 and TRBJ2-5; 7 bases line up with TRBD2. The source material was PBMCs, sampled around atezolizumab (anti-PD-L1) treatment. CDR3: CASSSRGLQETQYF. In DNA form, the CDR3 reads TGTGCCAGCAGCTCGAGGGGACTACAAGAGACCCAGTACTTC.